This TCR beta chain was obtained from a study of Graves' ophthalmopathy and Graves' hyperthyroidism. Germline V lookup: CDR1 SGHNT, CDR2 YYREEE (reference sequence). The length of the CDR3 is 15 residues. V dropped 4 bases and J dropped 6; count of bases not matched to a gene: 9. Stable hyperthyroid donors showed no ophthalmopathy during 18 months follow-up. Amplifying from RNA transcripts, the study obtained TCR beta CDR3 regions. HTBI primers primed a first-round RT-PCR, and a second-round multiplex PCR followed. TCRdb recomputed calls from the multiplex PCR reads with MiXCR, one row per CDR3 protein. The data show a few hundred thousand distinct CDR3 sequences, 17% seen once. This clonotype was seen at least ten times.

The chain combines TRBV5-4 with TRBJ2-2, with 7 positions matching TRBD1. The sample consisted of peripheral blood. The TCR comes from an adult woman with stable Graves' hyperthyroidism. This CDR3 is CASSRIGQVAGELFF. The DNA of the CDR3 is TGTGCCAGCAGCCGGATCGGACAGGTTGCCGGGGAGCTGTTTTTT.